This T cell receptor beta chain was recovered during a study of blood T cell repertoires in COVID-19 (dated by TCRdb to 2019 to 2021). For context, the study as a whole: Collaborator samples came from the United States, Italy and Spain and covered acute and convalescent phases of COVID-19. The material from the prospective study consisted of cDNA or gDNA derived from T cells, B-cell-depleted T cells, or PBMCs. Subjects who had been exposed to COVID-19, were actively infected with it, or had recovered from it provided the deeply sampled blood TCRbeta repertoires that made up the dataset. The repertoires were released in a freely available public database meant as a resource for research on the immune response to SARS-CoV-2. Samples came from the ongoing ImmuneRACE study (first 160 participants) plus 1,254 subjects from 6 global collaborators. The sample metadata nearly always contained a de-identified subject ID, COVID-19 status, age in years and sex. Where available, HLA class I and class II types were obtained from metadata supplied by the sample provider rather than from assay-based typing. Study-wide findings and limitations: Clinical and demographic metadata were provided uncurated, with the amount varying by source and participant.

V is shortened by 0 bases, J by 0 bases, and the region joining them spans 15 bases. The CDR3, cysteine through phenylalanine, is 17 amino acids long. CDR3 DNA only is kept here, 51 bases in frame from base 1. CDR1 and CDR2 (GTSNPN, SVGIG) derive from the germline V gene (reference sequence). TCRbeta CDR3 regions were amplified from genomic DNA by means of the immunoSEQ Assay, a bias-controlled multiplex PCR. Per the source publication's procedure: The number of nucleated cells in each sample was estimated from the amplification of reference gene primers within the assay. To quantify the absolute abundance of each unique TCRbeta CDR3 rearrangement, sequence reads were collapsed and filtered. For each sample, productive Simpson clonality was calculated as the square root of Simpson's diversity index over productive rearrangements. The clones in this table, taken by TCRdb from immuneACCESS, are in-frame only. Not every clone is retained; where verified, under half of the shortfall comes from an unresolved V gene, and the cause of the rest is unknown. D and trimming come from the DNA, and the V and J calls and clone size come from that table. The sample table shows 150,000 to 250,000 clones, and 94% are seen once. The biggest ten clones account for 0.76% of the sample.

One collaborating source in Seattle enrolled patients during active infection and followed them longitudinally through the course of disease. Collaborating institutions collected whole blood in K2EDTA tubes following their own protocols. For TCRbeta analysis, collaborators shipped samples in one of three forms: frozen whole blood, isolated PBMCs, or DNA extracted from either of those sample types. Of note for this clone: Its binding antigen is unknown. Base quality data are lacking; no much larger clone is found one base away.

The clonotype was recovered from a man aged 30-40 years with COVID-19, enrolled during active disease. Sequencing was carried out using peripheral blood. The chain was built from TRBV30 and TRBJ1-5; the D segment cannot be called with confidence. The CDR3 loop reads CAWSVGPGIHSNQPQHF. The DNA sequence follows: TGTGCCTGGAGTGTCGGACCGGGGATCCATAGCAATCAGCCCCAGCATTTT.